A selection of T cell receptor beta chains follows, all from one sample in a study of blood T cell repertoires in COVID-19. Here immunoSEQ multiplex PCR was the method, and the copy in TCRdb shows in-frame clones only, minus some. The table includes around 160,000 clones, approximately 87% detected once. The sequencing input was peripheral blood. The receptors come from a woman aged 70 to 79 with COVID-19, enrolled during active disease. CDR3s include the opening cysteine and the closing phenylalanine or tryptophan. D genes are given only for firm matches. Clone size is shown for a subset of rows, as once, few, many or a class of expanded clone.

V	J	D	size	CDR3	DNA
TRBV6-2/TRBV6-3	TRBJ2-5	TRBD2	-	CASSYSAGGETQYF	TGTGCCAGCAGTTACTCCGCGGGGGGAGAGACCCAGTACTTC
TRBV5-6	TRBJ1-6	TRBD1	-	CASSFRQGDNSPLHF	TGTGCCAGCAGCTTCCGACAGGGCGATAATTCACCCCTCCACTTT
TRBV19	TRBJ1-5	-	few	CASQNSNQPQHF	TGTGCCAGTCAAAATAGCAATCAGCCCCAGCATTTT
TRBV9	TRBJ2-3	TRBD2	-	CASEVGAGSTDTQYF	TGTGCCAGCGAGGTAGGAGCGGGGAGCACAGATACGCAGTATTTT
TRBV7-9	TRBJ1-1	-	-	CASSLGSSSNTEAFF	TGTGCCAGCAGCTTAGGTAGCAGCTCTAACACTGAAGCTTTCTTT
TRBV2	TRBJ2-7	-	-	CASSEWAGISSYEQYF	TGTGCCAGCAGTGAATGGGCGGGGATAAGCTCCTACGAGCAGTACTTC
TRBV7-2	TRBJ2-1	TRBD2	-	CASSSKGLADLGQFF	TGTGCCAGCAGCTCCAAGGGACTAGCGGACCTAGGGCAGTTCTTC
TRBV5-1	TRBJ2-7	-	-	CASSPLSASVGYEQYF	TGCGCCAGCAGCCCCTTAAGCGCCTCCGTTGGGTACGAGCAGTACTTC
TRBV9	TRBJ2-7	TRBD1	-	CASSLGQASSYEQYF	TGTGCCAGCAGCCTGGGACAGGCAAGCTCCTACGAGCAGTACTTC
TRBV5-1	TRBJ1-3	TRBD1	-	CASGTTGTEGNTIYF	TGCGCCAGCGGTACAACCGGGACAGAGGGAAACACCATATATTTT
TRBV10-2	TRBJ1-1	TRBD1	once	CASSEGGQGLTEAFF	TGCGCCAGCAGTGAGGGGGGACAGGGGCTGACTGAAGCTTTCTTT
TRBV6-1	TRBJ1-3	-	-	CASHGTSGNTIYF	TGTGCCAGTCACGGGACATCTGGAAACACCATATATTTT
TRBV24-1	TRBJ1-2	-	-	CATSNANYGYTF	TGTGCCACTTCTAACGCTAACTATGGCTACACCTTC
TRBV15	TRBJ1-4	-	-	CATSRDAGVGEKLFF	TGTGCCACCAGCAGAGATGCAGGGGTGGGTGAAAAACTGTTTTTT
TRBV5-3	TRBJ2-4	-	-	CARSFWQSIAKNIQYF	TGTGCCAGAAGCTTTTGGCAATCAATAGCCAAAAACATTCAGTACTTC
TRBV5-4	TRBJ1-5	-	-	CASSLGEGPQHF	TGTGCCAGCAGCTTGGGGGAGGGGCCCCAGCATTTT
TRBV5-1	TRBJ1-5	-	-	CASSLDGGSQPQHF	TGCGCCAGCAGCTTAGACGGGGGGAGTCAGCCCCAGCATTTT
TRBV30	TRBJ1-6	TRBD1	-	CAWSGDRRNSPLHF	TGTGCCTGGAGTGGGGACAGGCGGAATTCACCCCTCCACTTT
TRBV5-1	TRBJ2-7	-	few	CASSFGHYEQYF	TGCGCCAGCAGCTTTGGACACTACGAGCAGTACTTC
TRBV7-2	TRBJ2-7	TRBD1	-	CASSRQGQGAYEQYF	TGTGCCAGCAGTAGACAAGGACAGGGGGCTTACGAGCAGTACTTC
TRBV5-1	TRBJ1-2	-	-	CASSLQGTYGYTF	TGCGCCAGCAGCCTACAGGGTACCTATGGCTACACCTTC
TRBV5-1	TRBJ1-1	-	-	CASSLGAGNTEAFF	TGCGCCAGCAGCTTGGGGGCAGGGAACACTGAAGCTTTCTTT
TRBV6-5	TRBJ1-1	TRBD1	-	CASSYSKTGPTEAFF	TGTGCCAGCAGTTATTCGAAGACAGGGCCCACTGAAGCTTTCTTT
TRBV2	TRBJ2-5	TRBD1	-	CASSVGDSYQETQYF	TGTGCCAGCAGTGTTGGGGACAGCTACCAAGAGACCCAGTACTTC
TRBV20-1	TRBJ2-7	-	-	CSASGGGHWDLEQYF	TGCAGTGCTAGTGGGGGGGGGCACTGGGACCTCGAGCAGTACTTC
TRBV30	TRBJ2-6	TRBD1	-	CATGTGGSGANVLTF	TGTGCTACGGGGACAGGGGGCTCTGGGGCCAACGTCCTGACTTTC
TRBV28	TRBJ2-7	-	-	CASSPSSYEQYF	TGTGCCAGCAGTCCCTCCTCCTACGAGCAGTACTTC
TRBV18	TRBJ1-4	-	-	CASSPPQGTNEKLFF	TGTGCCAGCTCACCACCCCAGGGAACTAATGAAAAACTGTTTTTT
TRBV6-5	TRBJ2-2	-	-	CASSYYDRNTGELFF	TGTGCCAGCAGTTACTACGACAGGAACACCGGGGAGCTGTTTTTT
TRBV3-1/TRBV3-2	TRBJ2-5	-	-	CASSQIYPEGRWETQYF	TGTGCCAGCAGCCAAATTTACCCAGAGGGTAGGTGGGAGACCCAGTACTTC
TRBV4-1	TRBJ2-7	TRBD2	once	CASSQEIAGGPSYEQYF	TGCGCCAGCAGCCAAGAGATAGCGGGGGGCCCTTCCTACGAGCAGTACTTC
TRBV28	TRBJ1-3	-	-	CASSLSHGWGPGNTIYF	TGTGCCAGCAGTTTATCCCATGGATGGGGGCCGGGAAACACCATATATTTT
TRBV4-1	TRBJ2-2	-	-	CASSQDAGALGGTGELFF	TGCGCCAGCAGCCAAGATGCGGGGGCCCTCGGAGGCACCGGGGAGCTGTTTTTT
TRBV6-5	TRBJ2-7	TRBD1	-	CASSTGTGPGYEQYF	TGTGCCAGCAGTACCGGGACAGGGCCTGGATACGAGCAGTACTTC
TRBV5-1	TRBJ2-7	TRBD2	-	CASSPQLAAFSYEQYF	TGCGCCAGCAGCCCACAACTAGCGGCGTTCTCCTACGAGCAGTACTTC
TRBV7-8	TRBJ1-4	TRBD1	-	CASSRDRVEKLFF	TGTGCCAGCAGCCGGGACAGGGTAGAAAAACTGTTTTTT
TRBV28	TRBJ1-5	TRBD1	once	CASQGQVDQPQHF	TGTGCCAGCCAGGGACAGGTGGATCAGCCCCAGCATTTT
TRBV28	TRBJ2-1	TRBD2	-	CASSTSGGKTYNEQFF	TGTGCCAGCAGTACTAGCGGGGGGAAAACCTACAATGAGCAGTTCTTC
TRBV18	TRBJ1-3	-	-	CASSPSTGLLSGNTIYF	TGTGCCAGCTCACCATCGACAGGACTCCTCTCTGGAAACACCATATATTTT
TRBV7-8	TRBJ2-7	TRBD1	-	CASSLGGTATYEQYF	TGTGCCAGCAGCTTAGGAGGGACAGCAACCTACGAGCAGTACTTC
TRBV6-1	TRBJ1-4	-	-	CASSERTPSNEKLFF	TGTGCCAGCAGTGAAAGGACACCTTCTAATGAAAAACTGTTTTTT
TRBV9	TRBJ2-1	-	once	CASSVGVGVGDEQFF	TGTGCCAGCAGCGTAGGGGTCGGGGTCGGAGATGAGCAGTTCTTC
TRBV28	TRBJ1-2	TRBD1	-	CASSPPQRGQGGHGYTF	TGTGCCAGCAGTCCACCCCAGCGGGGACAGGGGGGTCATGGCTACACCTTC
TRBV7-8	TRBJ1-1	-	-	CASSLVEGPNTEAFF	TGTGCCAGCAGCTTAGTGGAGGGACCGAACACTGAAGCTTTCTTT
TRBV12-3/TRBV12-4	TRBJ2-1	-	-	CASRGAHEQFF	TGTGCCAGCAGGGGGGCCCATGAGCAGTTCTTC
TRBV28	TRBJ1-4	TRBD1	few	CASSRTGGNEKLFF	TGTGCCAGCAGCCGAACAGGGGGCAATGAAAAACTGTTTTTT
TRBV6-1	TRBJ1-1	TRBD1	-	CASSDLQTGSTEAFF	TGTGCCAGCAGTGACCTTCAGACAGGGAGCACTGAAGCTTTCTTT
TRBV2	TRBJ2-3	TRBD1	once	CASSDGDRDFTDTQYF	TGTGCCAGCAGTGATGGGGACAGGGACTTCACAGATACGCAGTATTTT
TRBV5-5	TRBJ1-6	-	once	CASSLVGAGNSPLHF	TGTGCCAGCAGCTTGGTAGGGGCCGGGAATTCACCCCTCCACTTT
TRBV2	TRBJ1-6	TRBD1	few	CASRSRTGVPGHF	TGTGCCAGCCGATCCAGGACAGGGGTCCCCGGCCACTTT
TRBV28	TRBJ2-3	-	-	CASTRQDTLYPTDTQYF	TGTGCCAGCACTCGACAGGACACCCTTTATCCCACAGATACGCAGTATTTT
TRBV5-1	TRBJ1-4	TRBD1	few	CASSDTGGRAEKLFF	TGCGCCAGCAGCGATACAGGGGGCCGCGCTGAAAAACTGTTTTTT
TRBV27	TRBJ1-2	TRBD1	-	CASSPGTGAVYGYTF	TGTGCCAGCAGTCCCGGGACAGGGGCCGTCTATGGCTACACCTTC